Reported below is one T cell receptor beta chain. Profiling relied on immunoSEQ multiplex PCR, and the TCRdb table lists in-frame clones only, not all of them. The sample includes about 36,000 clones, around nine tenths seen only once; the top ten take 18%. This entry is derived from a study of a mutant IDH1 vaccine in newly diagnosed glioma. As for the study in general: The treated group averaged 40.4 years old and was roughly 62% male, about 40% female. Patients previously underwent radiotherapy, temozolomide, or both, and most underwent both.

This CDR3 is built from 15 residues. CDR1 and CDR2 (germline): SGHRS, YFSETQ. The V end lost 5 bases, the J end lost 2 bases, and 16 bases lay between the germline ends. This sample's time point: baseline, week 1 (first vaccination visit). Treatment reported: pre-vaccination baseline after standard-of-care therapy. The chain uses TRBV5-1 and TRBJ1-1, with D hard to call. This TCR was recovered from a man between 18 and 35 years old with glioma. The sequencing used PBMCs, collected from a glioma patient treated with radiotherapy, temozolomide or both. Here the CDR3 reads CASRFQRRGNTEAFF. The CDR3 DNA reads as TGCGCCAGCAGATTTCAGCGTCGGGGAAACACTGAAGCTTTCTTT.